These T cell receptor beta chains were read from a single sample in a study of blood T cells in healthy people across ages. One entry per CDR3 protein, called by TCRdb with MiXCR from the 5' RACE reads. The repertoire consists of roughly 720,000 distinct CDR3 sequences, with 53% occurring once and the leading ten covering under 50%. Sequenced: blood. Receptors were obtained from a man at least 80 years old in good health. The CDR3 runs from the conserved cysteine through the conserved F or W. D genes are given only for firm matches. Clone size is stated in some rows and not others, as once, few, many or a class when expanded.

v_gene	abundance	j_gene	d_gene	CDR3nt	CDR3aa
TRBV6-6	NA	TRBJ2-2	NA	TGTGCCAGCAGTTACTCACAGGGACGGACCGGGGAGCTGTTTTTT	CASSYSQGRTGELFF
TRBV2	NA	TRBJ2-7	TRBD2	TGTGCCAGCACCCTAGCGGGAGGGCGTTACTACGAGCAGTACTTC	CASTLAGGRYYEQYF
TRBV7-9	NA	TRBJ2-2	TRBD1	TGTGCCAGCAGCTCGGGACAGGATATTGGCACCGGGGAGCTGTTTTTT	CASSSGQDIGTGELFF
TRBV5-1	once	TRBJ2-5	NA	TGCGCCAGCAGCTTGGCTACGTTCTGGGAGACCCAGTACTTC	CASSLATFWETQYF
TRBV9	NA	TRBJ2-3	TRBD2	TGTGCCAGCAGCCCCACTAGCGCCCGCGGATACGCGTATTTT	CASSPTSARGYAYF
TRBV7-2	few	TRBJ2-3	NA	TGTGCCAGCAGCCCTAACAGGCAAAGCGGATACGCGTATTTT	CASSPNRQSGYAYF
TRBV7-3	NA	TRBJ2-3	NA	TGTGCCAGCAGCGCGCCTCTCACAGATACGCAGTATTTT	CASSAPLTDTQYF
TRBV20-1	NA	TRBJ2-7	TRBD2	TGCAGTGCTAGTAGGGTGGCGGGGGCCTACGAGCAGTACTTC	CSASRVAGAYEQYF
TRBV2	few	TRBJ2-1	TRBD1	TGTGCCAGCAGTTCAACAGGGGGCGAGCAGTTCTTC	CASSSTGGEQFF
TRBV12-3/TRBV12-4	NA	TRBJ2-7	TRBD2	TGTGCCAGCACTCCTAGCGGGAGGGTTTACAATGAGCAGTACTTC	CASTPSGRVYNEQYF
TRBV5-1	NA	TRBJ2-7	NA	TGCGCCAGCAGCTTATCACAGGGTGACTACGAGCAGTACTTC	CASSLSQGDYEQYF
TRBV12-3/TRBV12-4	NA	TRBJ2-5	TRBD1	TGTGCCAGCAGTTTTGGACAGGGGCTAGAGACCCAGTACTTC	CASSFGQGLETQYF
TRBV18	NA	TRBJ2-3	TRBD1	TGTGCCAGCTCCCCCGAGACAGGGGGCGATACGCAGTATTTT	CASSPETGGDTQYF
TRBV2	few	TRBJ2-3	TRBD2	TGTGCCAGCAGTCTCGGACTAGCGGGAGGTGGGGGATACGCGTATTTT	CASSLGLAGGGGYAYF
TRBV14	once	TRBJ2-1	TRBD2	TGTGCCAGCAGCAAACTAGCGGGATTTGGCAATGAGCAGTTCTTC	CASSKLAGFGNEQFF
TRBV11-2	NA	TRBJ1-2	NA	TGTGCCAGCAGCTTAGAGGTGGAAGGGGAGTTTAACTATGGCTACACCTTC	CASSLEVEGEFNYGYTF
TRBV20-1	few	TRBJ2-7	TRBD2	TGCAGTGCTAGAAATCCGGGACTAGCGGAGTACGAGCAGTACTTC	CSARNPGLAEYEQYF
TRBV25-1	NA	TRBJ1-1	TRBD1	TGTGCCAGCAGTGGGCCGGGACAGGGCGTTGGGGACACTGAAGCTTTCTTT	CASSGPGQGVGDTEAFF
TRBV18	NA	TRBJ2-7	NA	TGTGCCAGCTCACCTTGGACTAATGCCGACGAGCAGTACTTC	CASSPWTNADEQYF
TRBV2	NA	TRBJ2-1	TRBD2	TGTGCCAGCAGGACCACTAGCGGGGGGGGGAATGAGCAGTTCTTC	CASRTTSGGGNEQFF
TRBV20-1	NA	TRBJ1-2	NA	TGCAGTGCTAGTGAGGGAGGGGCTGGGTATGGCTACACCTTC	CSASEGGAGYGYTF
TRBV20-1	once	TRBJ1-4	NA	TGCAGTGCCCTTACGGGAGCAACTAATGAAAAACTGTTTTTT	CSALTGATNEKLFF